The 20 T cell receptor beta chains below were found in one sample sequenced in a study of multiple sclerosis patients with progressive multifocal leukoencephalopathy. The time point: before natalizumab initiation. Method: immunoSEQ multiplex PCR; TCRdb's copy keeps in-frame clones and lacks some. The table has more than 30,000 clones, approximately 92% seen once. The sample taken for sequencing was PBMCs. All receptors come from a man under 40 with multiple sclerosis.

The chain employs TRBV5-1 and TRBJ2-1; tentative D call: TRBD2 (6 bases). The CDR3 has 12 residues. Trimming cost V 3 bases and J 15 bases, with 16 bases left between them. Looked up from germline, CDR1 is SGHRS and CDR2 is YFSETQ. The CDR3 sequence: CASSWGYGDLFF. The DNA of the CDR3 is TGCGCCAGCAGCTGGGGCTATGGGGACTTGTTCTTC.

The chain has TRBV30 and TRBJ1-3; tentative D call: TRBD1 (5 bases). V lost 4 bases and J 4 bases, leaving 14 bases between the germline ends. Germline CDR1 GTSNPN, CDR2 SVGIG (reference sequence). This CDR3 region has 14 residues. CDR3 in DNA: TGTGCCTGGAACCCGGGACCCATAGGAAACACCATATATTTT. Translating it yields CAWNPGPIGNTIYF.

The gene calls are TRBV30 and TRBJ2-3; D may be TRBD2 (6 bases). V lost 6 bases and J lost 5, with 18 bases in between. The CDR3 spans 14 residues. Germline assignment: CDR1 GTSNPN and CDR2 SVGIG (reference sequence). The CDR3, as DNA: TGTGCCTGTTATGACGGGGGATCGGGAGATACGCAGTATTTT. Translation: CACYDGGSGDTQYF.

The CDR3 nucleotides are TGCGCCAGCAGCCAAGCATTGCGGGAGAAGTACGAGCAGTACTTC. This encodes CASSQALREKYEQYF. The chain carries TRBV4-3 and TRBJ2-7, with 7 bases aligning to TRBD2. This CDR3 contains 15 residues. The germline V gene has CDR1 LGHNA and CDR2 YSLEER. V shed 1 base and J 4 bases; nucleotides not matched to a gene: 7.

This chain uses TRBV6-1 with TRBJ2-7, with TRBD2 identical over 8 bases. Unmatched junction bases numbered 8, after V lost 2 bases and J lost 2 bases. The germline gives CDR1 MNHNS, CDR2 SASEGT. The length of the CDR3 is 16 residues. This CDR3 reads CASSETGGGVPYEQYF. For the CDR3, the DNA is TGTGCCAGCAGTGAAACCGGGGGGGGCGTCCCCTACGAGCAGTACTTC.

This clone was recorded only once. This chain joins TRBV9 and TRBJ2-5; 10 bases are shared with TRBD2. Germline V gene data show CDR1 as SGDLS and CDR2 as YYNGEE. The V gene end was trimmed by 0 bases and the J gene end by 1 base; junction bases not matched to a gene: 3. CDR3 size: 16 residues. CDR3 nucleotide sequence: TGTGCCAGCAGCGTAGAGGCTAGCGGGAGCCAAGAGACCCAGTACTTC. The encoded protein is CASSVEASGSQETQYF.

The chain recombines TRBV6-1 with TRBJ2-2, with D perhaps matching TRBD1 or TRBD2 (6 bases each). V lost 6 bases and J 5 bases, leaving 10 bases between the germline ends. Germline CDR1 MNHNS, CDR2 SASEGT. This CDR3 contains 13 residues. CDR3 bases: TGTGCCAGCAGAGGGGGGCAAACCGGGGAGCTGTTTTTT. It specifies CASRGGQTGELFF.

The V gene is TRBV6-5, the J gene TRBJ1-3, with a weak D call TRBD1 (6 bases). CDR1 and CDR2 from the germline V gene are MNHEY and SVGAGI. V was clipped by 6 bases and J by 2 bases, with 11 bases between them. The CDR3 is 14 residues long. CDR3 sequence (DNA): TGTGCCAGCAGAGGGGGATCGCCTGGAAACACCATATATTTT. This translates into CASRGGSPGNTIYF.

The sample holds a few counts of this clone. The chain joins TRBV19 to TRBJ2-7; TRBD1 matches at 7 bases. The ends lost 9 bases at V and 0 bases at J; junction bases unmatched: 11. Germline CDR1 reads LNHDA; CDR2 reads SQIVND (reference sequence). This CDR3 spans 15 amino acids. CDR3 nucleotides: TGTGCCAGCTCCCCTCACAGGGGCCTCTCCTACGAGCAGTACTTC. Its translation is CASSPHRGLSYEQYF.

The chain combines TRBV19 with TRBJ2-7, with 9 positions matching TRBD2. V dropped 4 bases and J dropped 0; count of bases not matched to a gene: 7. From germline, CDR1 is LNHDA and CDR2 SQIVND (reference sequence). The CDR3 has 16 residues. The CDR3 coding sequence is TGTGCCAGTAGTAACCAGTGGACTAGCGCCTCCTACGAGCAGTACTTC. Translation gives CASSNQWTSASYEQYF.

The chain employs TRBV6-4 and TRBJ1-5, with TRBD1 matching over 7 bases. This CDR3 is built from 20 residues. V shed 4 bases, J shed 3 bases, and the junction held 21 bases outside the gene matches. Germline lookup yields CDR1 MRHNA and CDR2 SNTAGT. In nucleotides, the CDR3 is TGTGCCAGCAGTGTGTTTTGGAGGGGGGGGAACAGGGGTCCCAATCAGCCCCAGCATTTT. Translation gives CASSVFWRGGNRGPNQPQHF.

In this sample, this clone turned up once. Here the CDR3 reads CASSLVGAKNIQYF. In DNA form, the CDR3 reads TGTGCCAGCAGCTTAGTCGGGGCCAAAAACATTCAGTACTTC. The rearrangement joins TRBV7-9 to TRBJ2-4; D is undetermined. CDR3 size: 14 residues. The germline V and J ends were trimmed by 1 base and 1 base, with 5 bases remaining between them. Germline V CDR1 and CDR2: SEHNR, FQNEAQ (reference sequence). The full variable domain, with the rest looked up from reference TRBV7-9 and TRBJ2-4, is DTGVSQNPRHKITKRGQNVTFRCDPISEHNRLYWYRQTLGQGPEFLTYFQNEAQLEKSRLLSDRFSAERPKGSFSTLEIQRTEQGDSAMYLCASSLVGAKNIQYFGAGTRLSVL.

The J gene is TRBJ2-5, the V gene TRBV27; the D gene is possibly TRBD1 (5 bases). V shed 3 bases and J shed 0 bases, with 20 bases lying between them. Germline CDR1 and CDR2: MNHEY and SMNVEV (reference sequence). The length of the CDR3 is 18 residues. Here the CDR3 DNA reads TGTGCCAGCAGTTTCCTCCTTCTGGACACGCGGTACCAAGAGACCCAGTACTTC. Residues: CASSFLLLDTRYQETQYF.

Here the CDR3 reads CASIDRVNEQYF. The DNA of the CDR3 is TGTGCCAGCATAGACAGGGTGAACGAGCAGTACTTC. The chain links TRBV21-1 to TRBJ2-7; no DNA check was done on the table's D call, TRBD1. TRBV21-1 is deemed a pseudogene. This CDR3 is 12 amino acids long.

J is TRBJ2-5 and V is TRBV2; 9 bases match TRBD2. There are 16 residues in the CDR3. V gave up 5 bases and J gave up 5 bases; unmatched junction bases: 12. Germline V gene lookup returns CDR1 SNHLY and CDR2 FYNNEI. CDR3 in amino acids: CASSPGGAGGFETQYF. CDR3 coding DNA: TGTGCCAGCAGTCCCGGGGGAGCGGGAGGTTTCGAGACCCAGTACTTC.

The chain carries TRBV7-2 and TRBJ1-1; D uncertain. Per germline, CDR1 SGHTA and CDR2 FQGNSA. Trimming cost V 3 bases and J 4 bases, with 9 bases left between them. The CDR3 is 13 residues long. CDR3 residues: CASSLVEGTEAFF. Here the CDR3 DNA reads TGTGCCAGCAGCTTGGTGGAGGGCACTGAAGCTTTCTTT.

The CDR3 DNA follows: TGTGCCAGTAGTGCTCTGGGACTAGCGGGAAGCACAGATACGCAGTATTTT. It yields the protein CASSALGLAGSTDTQYF. The chain is built from TRBV19 and TRBJ2-3, with 13 bases lining up with TRBD2. CDR3 length equals 17 residues. After removal of 5 bases from V and 0 bases from J, the junction contained 5 bases not matched to a gene. Germline CDR1 and CDR2: LNHDA and SQIVND (reference sequence).

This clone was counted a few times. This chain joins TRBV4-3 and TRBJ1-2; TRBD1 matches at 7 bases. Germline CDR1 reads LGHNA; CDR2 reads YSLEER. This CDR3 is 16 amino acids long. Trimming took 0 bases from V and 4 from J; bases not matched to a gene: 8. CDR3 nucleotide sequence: TGCGCCAGCAGCCAAGAAGTCGTACAGGGGCCCTATGGCTACACCTTC. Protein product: CASSQEVVQGPYGYTF.

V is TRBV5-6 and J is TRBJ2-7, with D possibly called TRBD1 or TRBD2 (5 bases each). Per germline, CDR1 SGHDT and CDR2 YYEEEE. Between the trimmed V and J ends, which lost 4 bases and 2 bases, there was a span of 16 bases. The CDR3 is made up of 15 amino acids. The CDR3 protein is CASSGARERAYEQYV. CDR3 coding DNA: TGTGCCAGCAGCGGGGCTAGGGAGAGGGCCTACGAGCAGTACGTC.

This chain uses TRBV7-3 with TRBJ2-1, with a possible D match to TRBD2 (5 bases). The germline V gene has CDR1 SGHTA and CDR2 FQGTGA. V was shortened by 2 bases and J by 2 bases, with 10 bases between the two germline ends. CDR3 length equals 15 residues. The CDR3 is CASSLAGAAYNEQFF. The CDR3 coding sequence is TGTGCCAGCAGCTTAGCGGGCGCCGCCTACAATGAGCAGTTCTTC.